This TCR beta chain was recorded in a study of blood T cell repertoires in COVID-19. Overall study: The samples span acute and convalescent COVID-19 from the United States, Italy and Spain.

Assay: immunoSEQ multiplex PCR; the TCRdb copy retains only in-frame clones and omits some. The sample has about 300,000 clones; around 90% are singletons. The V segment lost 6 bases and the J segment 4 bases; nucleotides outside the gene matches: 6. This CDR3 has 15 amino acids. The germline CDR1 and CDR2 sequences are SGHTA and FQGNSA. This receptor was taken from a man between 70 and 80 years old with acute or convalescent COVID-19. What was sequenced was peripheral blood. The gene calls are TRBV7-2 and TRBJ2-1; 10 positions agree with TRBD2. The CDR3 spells CASRTGTSEYNEQFF. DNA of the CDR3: TGTGCCAGCAGGACCGGGACTAGCGAGTACAATGAGCAGTTCTTC. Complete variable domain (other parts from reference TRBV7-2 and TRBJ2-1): GAGVSQSPSNKVTEKGKDVELRCDPISGHTALYWYRQSLGQGLEFLIYFQGNSAPDKSGLPSDRFSAERTGGSVSTLTIQRTQQEDSAVYLCASRTGTSEYNEQFFGPGTRLTVL.